This TCR beta chain was profiled in a study of blood T cell repertoires in COVID-19. Original methodology: Amplified reference gene primers provided the basis for estimating nucleated cell counts. Profiled with immunoSEQ multiplex PCR; TCRdb holds only in-frame clones, not every one. That table gives V, J and clone size, and the DNA gave D and trimming. The data hold about 480,000 clones, with more than 75% observed a single time. Participants were aged about 18 to 89 years from some 24 US areas. Cohort placement rested on clinical history that participants reported themselves. This CDR3 comprises 14 residues. V shed 4 bases, J shed 8 bases, and the junction held 9 bases outside the gene matches. Germline V lookup: CDR1 SGHTS, CDR2 YDEGEE.

The TCR originated in a woman aged 40 to 50 who had recovered from COVID-19. The chain uses TRBV5-8 and TRBJ1-1, with TRBD1 identical over 9 bases. Input material: PBMCs or T cells enriched from blood (not recorded which). The CDR3, as DNA: TGTGCCAGCAGCACCGGGGACAGGGAGGTAGAAGCTTTCTTT. It encodes CASSTGDREVEAFF.